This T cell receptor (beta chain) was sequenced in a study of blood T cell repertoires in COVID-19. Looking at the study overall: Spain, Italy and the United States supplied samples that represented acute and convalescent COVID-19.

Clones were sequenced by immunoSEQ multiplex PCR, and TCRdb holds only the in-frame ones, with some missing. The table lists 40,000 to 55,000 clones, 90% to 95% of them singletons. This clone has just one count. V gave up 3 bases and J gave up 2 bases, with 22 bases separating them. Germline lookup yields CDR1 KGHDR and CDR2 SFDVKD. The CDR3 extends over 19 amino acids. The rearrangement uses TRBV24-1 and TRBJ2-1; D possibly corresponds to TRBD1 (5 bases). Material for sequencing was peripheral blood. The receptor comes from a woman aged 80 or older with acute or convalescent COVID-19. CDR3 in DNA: TGTGCCACCAGTGATGGAACCCCTTCTAGGGGAAATGCCTACAATGAGCAGTTCTTC. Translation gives CATSDGTPSRGNAYNEQFF.